This T cell receptor (beta chain) comes out of a study of a mutant IDH1 vaccine in newly diagnosed glioma. In the study overall: The first vaccination came 4-6 weeks after radiotherapy alone, or with temozolomide cycles.

There are 15 residues in the CDR3. CDR1 and CDR2 (germline): LGHNA, YSLEER. V shed 1 base and J 6 bases; nucleotides not matched to a gene: 7. Libraries were prepared by immunoSEQ multiplex PCR; TCRdb keeps only in-frame clonotypes and omits some of them. In the table there are approximately 60,000 clones, less than 90% of which are singletons. The time point: week 47, end of study. All doses held 300 ug of mutant IDH1 20-mer peptide, with topical imiquimod. Eight vaccinations were given in weeks 1, 3, 5, 7, 11, 15, 19 and 23. This clone was seen a few times. Antigen: not known. V and J are TRBV4-3 and TRBJ1-1; 8 bases align to TRBD1. This TCR was recovered from a woman aged 45-65 years with glioma. Sample: PBMCs, taken from a glioma patient whose treatment included an IDH1 peptide vaccine. CDR3 amino acids: CASSQGQGRRSEAFF. Written as DNA, the CDR3 is TGCGCCAGCAGCCAAGGACAGGGGCGACGCTCTGAAGCTTTCTTT.